These 17 T cell receptor beta chains came from one sample sequenced in a study of response to subunit inactivated influenza vaccine. TCRdb reprocessed the RT-PCR reads with MiXCR, giving one entry per CDR3 protein. The table includes just under 550,000 distinct CDR3 sequences, 20% to 25% detected once. These data were likewise used in another study, on T cells expressing NK-cell markers. That work contributes: TCR beta cDNA was made by 5'RACE template switching with UMIs.

The specimen was CD4+ T cells sorted from PBMCs, collected roughly 12 days after vaccination. These receptors came from a man over 45 who received an inactivated influenza vaccine.

This chain uses TRBV12-3 or TRBV12-4 with TRBJ2-5; 15 bases align to TRBD2. Trimming at V came to 7 bases and at J to 5 bases, leaving 14 bases not matched to a gene. This CDR3 spans 18 amino acids. This CDR3 reads CASTLGLAGGGGWETQYF. In DNA, the CDR3 is TGTGCCAGCACCTTGGGACTAGCGGGAGGAGGTGGATGGGAGACCCAGTACTTC.

This chain uses TRBV10-3 with TRBJ2-2, with TRBD2 matching over 14 bases. The germline V gene encodes CDR1 ENHRY and CDR2 SYGVKD. With 10 bases clipped from V and 7 bases from J, the junction kept 8 bases outside the gene matches. The CDR3 sequence is 15 residues long. CDR3 protein: CATQGTSGSYGELFF. Written as DNA, the CDR3 is TGTGCCACCCAGGGGACTAGCGGGAGCTACGGGGAGCTGTTTTTT.

In this sample, this clonotype turned up a few times. The chain links TRBV6-5 to TRBJ1-1; D unresolved. Looked up from germline, CDR1 is MNHEY and CDR2 is SVGAGI. Trimming left V 2 bases short and J 1 base short, with 5 bases between. The CDR3 is 13 residues long. The CDR3 here is CASSYDQNTEAFF. Written as DNA, the CDR3 is TGTGCCAGCAGTTACGACCAGAACACTGAAGCTTTCTTT.

This clonotype was recorded a few times. The chain is built from TRBV12-3 or TRBV12-4 and TRBJ2-3; D is undetermined. The CDR3 has 15 amino acids. Trimming cost V 7 bases and J 0 bases, with 14 bases left between them. The CDR3 DNA follows: TGTGCCAGCACCCCCTTACGAGGCAGCACAGATACGCAGTATTTT. Translated, it gives CASTPLRGSTDTQYF.

The CDR3 loop reads CASSHRSLRGELFF. The CDR3 nucleotides read TGTGCCAGCAGTCACAGGTCTCTTAGGGGGGAGCTGTTTTTT. V is TRBV25-1 and J is TRBJ2-2, with D tentatively TRBD1 (5 bases). CDR3 size: 14 residues. V lost 5 bases, J lost 8 bases, and 15 bases lay in between. Germline CDR1 is MGHDK and CDR2 is SYGVNS.

The rearrangement links TRBV6-1 to TRBJ2-7; TRBD2 might be the D (7 bases). With 4 bases removed from V and 1 base from J, the gap between germline ends came to 11 bases. Germline values: CDR1 MNHNS, CDR2 SASEGT. The CDR3 contains 14 residues. CDR3 DNA: TGTGCCAGCAGTGGGGGGGGCGTTTCCTACGAGCAGTACTTC. It yields the protein CASSGGGVSYEQYF.

This sequence joins TRBV12-3 or TRBV12-4 and TRBJ1-6; D is undetermined. The V end lost 6 bases, the J end lost 9 bases, and 18 bases lay between the germline ends. This CDR3 comprises 15 residues. The CDR3 nucleotides read TGTGCCAGCAGAGCTGGACGGTGGGTGTTTTCACCCCTCCACTTT. As protein: CASRAGRWVFSPLHF.

This chain connects TRBV7-2 to TRBJ2-7; 9 positions agree with TRBD2. V gave up 5 bases and J gave up 1 base; unmatched junction bases: 9. The CDR3 length is 16 residues. Per germline, CDR1 SGHTA and CDR2 FQGNSA. The CDR3 spells CASSPTRAGGSYEQYF. CDR3 DNA sequence: TGTGCCAGCAGCCCGACCAGAGCGGGAGGATCCTACGAGCAGTACTTC.

CDR3 protein: CASSASRGGTDTQYF. The CDR3 DNA reads TGTGCCAGCAGCGCATCCCGCGGGGGCACAGATACGCAGTATTTT. The chain joins TRBV7-3 to TRBJ2-3; tentative D call: TRBD2 (6 bases). Trimming shortened V by 5 bases and J by 1 base, and 13 bases separated the two germline ends. Germline assignment: CDR1 SGHTA and CDR2 FQGTGA. The CDR3 loop spans 15 amino acids.

This clonotype has just a few counts. The chain links TRBV29-1 to TRBJ2-2; D is ambiguous. Germline V gives CDR1 SQVTM, CDR2 ANQGSEA. The CDR3 spans 11 residues. V gave up 7 bases and J gave up 3 bases, with 6 bases separating them. CDR3 sequence reads: CSAGYTGELFF. In DNA form, the CDR3 reads TGCAGCGCCGGTTACACCGGGGAGCTGTTTTTT.

CDR3 sequence: CASSLRGANGYTF. The CDR3 DNA reads as TGTGCCAGCAGCTTGAGGGGGGCCAATGGCTACACCTTC. The genes are TRBV5-4 and TRBJ1-2, with D maybe TRBD1 (6 bases). The germline gives CDR1 SGHNT, CDR2 YYREEE (reference sequence). The germline V and J ends were trimmed by 1 base and 6 bases, with 10 bases remaining between them. This CDR3 region has 13 residues. Combining the CDR3 with reference TRBV5-4 and TRBJ1-2 gives the whole variable domain ETGVTQSPTHLIKTRGQQVTLRCSSQSGHNTVSWYQQALGQGPQFIFQYYREEENGRGNFPPRFSGLQFPNYSSELNVNALELDDSALYLCASSLRGANGYTFGSGTRLTVV.

This clonotype was recorded a few times. The chain has TRBV9 and TRBJ1-4; the D is unclear. The germline V and J ends were trimmed by 6 bases and 7 bases, with 19 bases remaining between them. This CDR3 is built from 15 residues. Germline V gene data show CDR1 as SGDLS and CDR2 as YYNGEE. The chain's CDR3 is CASTPNPWEGEKLFF. The CDR3 DNA reads TGTGCCAGCACCCCGAACCCCTGGGAAGGTGAAAAACTGTTTTTT.

The rearrangement joins TRBV20-1 to TRBJ2-1, with D possibly matching TRBD2 (6 bases). V shed 0 bases and J shed 2 bases, with 11 bases lying between them. The CDR3 contains 15 residues. Looked up from germline, CDR1 is DFQATT and CDR2 is SNEGSKA (reference sequence). DNA of the CDR3: TGCAGTGCTAGAGATCCAGCGGGCCCCTACAATGAGCAGTTCTTC. This translates into CSARDPAGPYNEQFF.

A few counts support this clonotype. The chain links TRBV6-2 or TRBV6-3 to TRBJ2-2; D is possibly TRBD2 (6 bases). This CDR3 contains 14 residues. The V end was cut by 6 bases, the J end by 5 bases, with 13 bases between. CDR1 is MNHEY and CDR2 is SVGEGT in the germline V gene. CDR3 amino acids: CASRNPGTTGELFF. As DNA, the CDR3 is TGTGCCAGCAGGAACCCCGGGACTACCGGGGAGCTGTTTTTT.

The rearrangement links TRBV7-9 to TRBJ1-3, with D unresolved. V was pared by 6 bases and J by 0 bases, with 12 bases between. Germline lookup yields CDR1 SEHNR and CDR2 FQNEAQ (reference sequence). The CDR3 spans 15 residues. Written as DNA, the CDR3 is TGTGCCAGCAGGGACGCCAGGACCTCTGGAAACACCATATATTTT. Translation gives CASRDARTSGNTIYF.

This chain links TRBV6-2 or TRBV6-3 with TRBJ2-2; D tentatively reads TRBD1 or TRBD2 (5 bases each). Per the germline V gene, CDR1 is MNHEY and CDR2 is SVGEGT. The CDR3 consists of 13 residues. Trimming removed 8 bases at V and 8 bases at J, with 15 bases between. The chain's CDR3 is CASRGTAGGELFF. The CDR3 bases are TGTGCCAGCCGAGGGACCGCAGGGGGGGAGCTGTTTTTT.

This clonotype has only a few counts. The chain uses TRBV5-1 and TRBJ2-5, with D perhaps assigned TRBD1 or TRBD2 (5 bases each). The V end was cut by 5 bases, the J end by 4 bases, with 18 bases between. Germline V gene sequence: CDR1 SGHRS, CDR2 YFSETQ. The CDR3 covers 15 residues. This CDR3 reads CASRLTGGLRETQYF. The CDR3, as DNA: TGCGCCAGCAGACTGACTGGGGGTCTAAGAGAGACCCAGTACTTC.